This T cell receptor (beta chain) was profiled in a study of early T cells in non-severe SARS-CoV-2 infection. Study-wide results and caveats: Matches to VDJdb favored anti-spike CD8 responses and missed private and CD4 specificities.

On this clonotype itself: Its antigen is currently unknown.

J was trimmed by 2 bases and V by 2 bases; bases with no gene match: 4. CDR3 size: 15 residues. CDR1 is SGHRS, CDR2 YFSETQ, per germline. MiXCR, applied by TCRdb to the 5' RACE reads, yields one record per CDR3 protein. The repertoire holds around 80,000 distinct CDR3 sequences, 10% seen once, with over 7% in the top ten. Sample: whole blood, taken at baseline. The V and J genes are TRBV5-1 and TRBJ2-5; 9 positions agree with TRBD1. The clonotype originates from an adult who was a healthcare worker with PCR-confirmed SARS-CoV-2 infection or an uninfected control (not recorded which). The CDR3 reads CASSFRDRDQETQYF. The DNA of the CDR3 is TGCGCCAGCAGCTTCCGGGACAGGGATCAAGAGACCCAGTACTTC.